These 21 T cell receptor beta chains originate from one sample sequenced in a study of long-term antiretroviral therapy in people with HIV. Samples were assayed with immunoSEQ v3.0 at survey level. The assay was immunoSEQ multiplex PCR, and TCRdb's table has in-frame clones only and misses some. The sample includes about 48,000 clones, under 90% of them seen just once. The sample here was unsorted PBMCs, taken 0.8 years after starting antiretroviral therapy. Source of these receptors: a young woman with HIV.

V is TRBV4-3 and J is TRBJ2-1, with D unresolved. Germline CDR1 LGHNA, CDR2 YSLEER. This CDR3 is built from 14 residues. V was clipped by 1 base and J by 3 bases, with 7 bases between them. The CDR3 loop is CASSQVGYYNEQFF. CDR3 in DNA: TGCGCCAGCAGCCAAGTGGGGTACTACAATGAGCAGTTCTTC.

The chain couples TRBV5-1 to TRBJ2-7; 11 positions agree with TRBD2. V trimming: 4 bases; J trimming: 3 bases; junction bases outside the gene matches: 21. The CDR3 has 20 amino acids. Germline V lookup: CDR1 SGHRS, CDR2 YFSETQ. The CDR3 sequence is CASSLAGLTSGTPNLYEQYF. CDR3 nucleotide sequence: TGCGCCAGCAGCCTGGCAGGGCTGACTAGCGGGACCCCGAACCTCTACGAGCAGTACTTC.

V usage is TRBV12-5 and J usage is TRBJ2-1, with unresolved D. Per the germline V gene, CDR1 is LGHNT and CDR2 is FRNRAP. CDR3 size: 13 residues. V lost 1 base, J lost 7 bases, and 8 bases lay in between. CDR3 region: CASGLGVGNEQFF. The CDR3 coding sequence is TGTGCTAGTGGTTTGGGGGTCGGGAATGAGCAGTTCTTC. Drawing the rest from reference TRBV12-5 and TRBJ2-1, the complete variable domain is DARVTQTPRHKVTEMGQEVTMRCQPILGHNTVFWYRQTMMQGLELLAYFRNRAPLDDSGMPKDRFSAEMPDATLATLKIQPSEPRDSAVYFCASGLGVGNEQFFGPGTRLTVL.

The chain couples TRBV15 to TRBJ1-3; D remains ambiguous. The germline V gene encodes CDR1 LNHNV and CDR2 YYDKDF (reference sequence). The CDR3 loop spans 15 amino acids. The V gene lost 9 bases and the J gene lost 0 bases, with 15 bases spanning the gap. The CDR3 reads CATTFGRSSGNTIYF. The CDR3 DNA reads as TGTGCCACTACCTTCGGACGCTCCTCTGGAAACACCATATATTTT.

V is TRBV27 and J is TRBJ1-2; TRBD1 matches at 8 bases. V was clipped by 0 bases and J by 4 bases; unmatched bases: 10. This CDR3 is built from 17 residues. The germline V gene has CDR1 MNHEY and CDR2 SMNVEV (reference sequence). The CDR3 sequence: CASSLSEQGVVIYGYTF. The CDR3 region has the DNA TGTGCCAGCAGTTTATCGGAACAGGGGGTAGTAATCTATGGCTACACCTTC.

The chain combines TRBV27 with TRBJ2-5, with D unresolved. Deletions cut 1 base from V and 0 bases from J, with 6 bases between. The CDR3 loop spans 14 amino acids. Germline assignment: CDR1 MNHEY and CDR2 SMNVEV (reference sequence). This chain's CDR3 is CASSLYPYQETQYF. CDR3 sequence (DNA): TGTGCCAGCAGTTTATACCCGTACCAAGAGACCCAGTACTTC.

The chain employs TRBV28 and TRBJ1-4; D not certain. Germline V gene lookup returns CDR1 MDHEN and CDR2 SYDVKM. This CDR3 spans 15 amino acids. The V end was cut by 2 bases, the J end by 8 bases, with 15 bases between. CDR3 protein: CASSLLPAVGEKLFF. CDR3 nucleotides: TGTGCCAGCAGTTTACTTCCGGCAGTAGGGGAAAAACTGTTTTTT. The full variable domain, completed using reference TRBV28 and TRBJ1-4, is DVKVTQSSRYLVKRTGEKVFLECVQDMDHENMFWYRQDPGLGLRLIYFSYDVKMKEKGDIPEGYSVSREKKERFSLILESASTNQTSMYLCASSLLPAVGEKLFFGSGTQLSVL.

The CDR3, as DNA: TGTGCCAGCAGCTCGATCCGGGACACCCAAGAGACCCAGTACTTC. Translated, it gives CASSSIRDTQETQYF. The chain employs TRBV7-3 and TRBJ2-5, with TRBD1 as a possible D gene (6 bases). This CDR3 comprises 15 residues. The V gene lost 4 bases and the J gene lost 1 base, with 13 bases spanning the gap. The germline V gene encodes CDR1 SGHTA and CDR2 FQGTGA. Full variable domain (missing parts from reference TRBV7-3 and TRBJ2-5): GAGVSQTPSNKVTEKGKYVELRCDPISGHTALYWYRQSLGQGPEFLIYFQGTGAADDSGLPNDRFFAVRPEGSVSTLKIQRTERGDSAVYLCASSSIRDTQETQYFGPGTRLLVL.

The rearrangement uses TRBV27 and TRBJ1-1; D gene ambiguous. CDR3 length: 16 amino acids. V lost 0 bases and J lost 4, with 15 bases in between. Looked up from germline, CDR1 is MNHEY and CDR2 is SMNVEV (reference sequence). For the CDR3, the DNA is TGTGCCAGCAGTTTATCGACCCGCCTACGGGGCACTGAAGCTTTCTTT. It yields the protein CASSLSTRLRGTEAFF.

In its sample, this clone was seen once. The rearrangement links TRBV7-2 to TRBJ2-2, with D possibly being TRBD2 (5 bases). The CDR3 has 19 residues. V lost 5 bases and J 2 bases, leaving 24 bases between the germline ends. The V gene's germline CDR1 is SGHTA and CDR2 FQGNSA. CDR3 in DNA: TGTGCCAGCAGCGCCGCTCGGGGTGGCGCCCCGGGAAACACCGGGGAGCTGTTTTTT. It codes for CASSAARGGAPGNTGELFF.

The rearrangement joins TRBV5-6 to TRBJ2-3, with 12 bases fitting TRBD2. The ends lost 0 bases at V and 6 bases at J; junction bases unmatched: 8. In germline, CDR1 is SGHDT, CDR2 YYEEEE. CDR3 size: 17 residues. CDR3 DNA: TGTGCCAGCAGCTTGGAGGCTAGCGGGAGGGTGACGGATACGCAGTATTTT. It translates to CASSLEASGRVTDTQYF. The complete variable domain, with remaining parts taken from reference TRBV5-6 and TRBJ2-3, reads DAGVTQSPTHLIKTRGQQVTLRCSPKSGHDTVSWYQQALGQGPQFIFQYYEEEERQRGNFPDRFSGHQFPNYSSELNVNALLLGDSALYLCASSLEASGRVTDTQYFGPGTRLTVL.

This sequence joins TRBV5-1 and TRBJ2-7, with D uncertain. The V gene lost 4 bases and the J gene lost 7 bases, with 18 bases spanning the gap. CDR1 and CDR2 from the germline V gene are SGHRS and YFSETQ. This CDR3 contains 14 residues. This CDR3 reads CASSGSHGLGEQYF. The CDR3 bases are TGCGCCAGCAGCGGTAGTCACGGCTTGGGGGAGCAGTACTTC.

The chain uses TRBV6-4 and TRBJ2-3; the match to TRBD2 covers 9 bases. After removal of 7 bases from V and 6 bases from J, the junction contained 14 bases not matched to a gene. CDR1 and CDR2 (germline): MRHNA, SNTAGT. This CDR3 comprises 16 residues. CDR3 nucleotides: TGTGCCAGCAATCGGGTCGGCGGGAGGGCCGGGGATACGCAGTATTTT. This translates into CASNRVGGRAGDTQYF.

The CDR3 DNA follows: TGTGCCAGCAGTTACTCCACAGGGAAGTACAATGAGCAGTTCTTC. Its protein is CASSYSTGKYNEQFF. The rearrangement links TRBV6-6 to TRBJ2-1, with D possibly being TRBD1 (6 bases). Trimming shortened V by 0 bases and J by 4 bases, and 10 bases separated the two germline ends. In germline, CDR1 is MNHNY, CDR2 SVGAGI (reference sequence). The CDR3 has 15 residues.

The genes are TRBV25-1 and TRBJ2-5; 9 nucleotides agree with TRBD2. This CDR3 contains 16 residues. The V segment lost 11 bases and the J segment 0 bases; nucleotides outside the gene matches: 13. Germline assignment: CDR1 MGHDK and CDR2 SYGVNS. CDR3 DNA sequence: TGTGCCCCCCGCGGGAGGGCATACCTTGACCAAGAGACCCAGTACTTC. It encodes CAPRGRAYLDQETQYF.

This clone was counted once. The CDR3 DNA sequence: TGTGCCAGCAGCCCGGGACTGTACTACGAGCAGTACTTC. Amino acid sequence: CASSPGLYYEQYF. V and J are TRBV6-1 and TRBJ2-7, with D possibly matching TRBD2 (6 bases). This CDR3 region has 13 residues. Germline V gene lookup returns CDR1 MNHNS and CDR2 SASEGT. Trimming left V 6 bases short and J 3 bases short, with 12 bases between.

The J gene is TRBJ2-1, the V gene TRBV9, with 10 bases fitting TRBD2. Germline CDR1 reads SGDLS; CDR2 reads YYNGEE. V was clipped by 2 bases and J by 4 bases; unmatched bases: 9. The CDR3 runs 17 residues. The CDR3 DNA follows: TGTGCCAGCAGCGTTCTCGTAAGCGGGAGGGTTTACAATGAGCAGTTCTTC. It yields the protein CASSVLVSGRVYNEQFF.

CDR3 DNA: TGTGCCAGCGATCGAAGACTCCATGGGGACTACGAGCAGTACTTC. Translated: CASDRRLHGDYEQYF. The chain combines TRBV6-1 with TRBJ2-7, with D unresolved. CDR3 length: 15 residues. Germline CDR1 reads MNHNS; CDR2 reads SASEGT. The germline V and J ends were trimmed by 8 bases and 3 bases, with 20 bases remaining between them.

The rearrangement links TRBV4-2 to TRBJ2-7, with 10 bases aligning to TRBD2. Germline V lookup: CDR1 LGHNA, CDR2 YNFKEQ. Trimming removed 2 bases from V and 0 bases from J; junction bases left unmatched: 1. The CDR3 has 15 residues. CDR3 in DNA: TGTGCCAGCAGCCAACCTAGCGGGAGCTCCTACGAGCAGTACTTC. Amino acids: CASSQPSGSSYEQYF.

This chain links TRBV5-1 with TRBJ2-3; 8 bases fit TRBD2. CDR1 is SGHRS, CDR2 YFSETQ, per germline. This CDR3 comprises 16 residues. Trimming took 1 base from V and 4 from J; bases not matched to a gene: 8. The CDR3 loop is CASSLQASGFSDTQYF. CDR3 bases: TGCGCCAGCAGCTTGCAAGCTAGCGGGTTCTCAGATACGCAGTATTTT.

This chain links TRBV5-4 with TRBJ2-7; D gene unclear. This CDR3 has 18 amino acids. V was shortened by 4 bases and J by 3 bases, with 26 bases between the two germline ends. Germline CDR1 is SGHNT and CDR2 is YYREEE (reference sequence). The CDR3, as DNA: TGTGCCAGCAGCCACGCCGGGCAAACATCCAGTCTCTACTACGAGCAGTACTTC. This encodes CASSHAGQTSSLYYEQYF.